Each of the 9 T cell receptor beta chains below was sequenced from the same sample in a study of Ad26.COV2.S vaccination and SARS-CoV-2 variants. Profiled with immunoSEQ multiplex PCR; TCRdb holds only in-frame clones, not every one. The sample holds some 400,000 clones, 89% seen once. Sample treatment: around 19 received Ad26.COV2.S at low or high dose, single or two shots; about 5 received placebo; per-sample allocation not given. All samples were drawn on day 63, counting from the first vaccine or placebo injection. The sample in question was peripheral blood, obtained in a trial of Ad26.COV2.S vaccine versus placebo. The source of these receptors is a person between 18 and 65 years old who received the Ad26.COV2.S COVID-19 vaccine or a placebo.

In regard to this clone: Distinct nucleotide sequences in the sample also encode this CDR3. J is TRBJ1-1 and V is TRBV30; a possible D gene is TRBD1 (6 bases). The germline V gene has CDR1 GTSNPN and CDR2 SVGIG (reference sequence). V was clipped by 3 bases and J by 8 bases, with 10 bases between them. This CDR3 spans 11 amino acids. DNA of the CDR3: TGTGCCTGGAGCCTCGGGACAGAAGCTTTCTTT. Amino acid sequence: CAWSLGTEAFF.

This clone appeared a few times. The rearrangement joins TRBV27 to TRBJ1-1; tentatively, D is TRBD1 (6 bases). CDR3 length: 14 residues. V was pared by 3 bases and J by 1 base, with 9 bases between. The germline CDR1 and CDR2 sequences are MNHEY and SMNVEV (reference sequence). The CDR3 DNA is TGTGCCAGCAGTTTCGCGGGACAGAACACTGAAGCTTTCTTT. Encoded protein: CASSFAGQNTEAFF.

This clone was seen only once. This sequence joins TRBV9 and TRBJ2-3; D is possibly TRBD1 (7 bases). Deletions cut 4 bases from V and 1 base from J, with 13 bases between. This CDR3 region has 15 residues. Germline V gene data show CDR1 as SGDLS and CDR2 as YYNGEE. The DNA for the CDR3 is TGTGCCAGCAGCTTCAGGGGGGATCGCACAGATACGCAGTATTTT. Translating it yields CASSFRGDRTDTQYF.

V and J are TRBV28 and TRBJ1-5, with TRBD1 as a possible D gene (5 bases). The CDR3 has 17 amino acids. V lost 3 bases, J lost 11 bases, and 26 bases lay in between. Germline V gene data show CDR1 as MDHEN and CDR2 as SYDVKM. CDR3 loop: CASSFPRSGGVSGSQHF. The CDR3 coding sequence is TGTGCCAGCAGTTTCCCGCGGTCGGGGGGGGTATCAGGGTCCCAGCATTTT.

This chain joins TRBV5-1 and TRBJ2-1; D gene unclear. Trimming took 4 bases from V and 6 from J, leaving 20 bases between them. From germline, CDR1 is SGHRS and CDR2 YFSETQ. This CDR3 contains 16 residues. The CDR3 DNA sequence: TGCGCCAGCAGCATGTCGTACAAGGTTTATTTCAATGAGCAGTTCTTC. Amino acids: CASSMSYKVYFNEQFF. The variable domain in full, completed from reference TRBV5-1 and TRBJ2-1, reads KAGVTQTPRYLIKTRGQQVTLSCSPISGHRSVSWYQQTPGQGLQFLFEYFSETQRNKGNFPGRFSGRQFSNSRSEMNVSTLELGDSALYLCASSMSYKVYFNEQFFGPGTRLTVL.

The rearrangement joins TRBV3-1 (or the pseudogene TRBV3-2) to TRBJ1-5; D is perhaps TRBD1 (5 bases). The CDR3 runs 14 residues. Per germline, CDR1 LGHDT and CDR2 YNNKEL (reference sequence). Trimming removed 4 bases at V and 6 bases at J, with 13 bases between. CDR3 amino acids: CASSLQGSGQPQHF. The CDR3, as DNA: TGTGCCAGCAGCCTGCAGGGATCGGGTCAGCCCCAGCATTTT.

V is TRBV11-2 and J is TRBJ2-1; D uncertain. The CDR3 is 15 amino acids. The V end lost 3 bases, the J end lost 7 bases, and 16 bases lay between the germline ends. CDR1 is SGHAT and CDR2 is FQNNGV in the germline V gene. The CDR3 nucleotides are TGTGCCAGCAGCTTGAGATGGGGTTTTGGGAATGAGCAGTTCTTC. This gives the protein CASSLRWGFGNEQFF.

In DNA form, the CDR3 reads TGCGCCAGCAGCCCAGGGGGAATCGAGCAGTACTTC. It translates to CASSPGGIEQYF. This sequence joins TRBV5-1 and TRBJ2-7; TRBD1 aligns across 7 bases. Trimming took 4 bases from V and 6 from J; bases not matched to a gene: 4. Germline values: CDR1 SGHRS, CDR2 YFSETQ. This CDR3 is 12 amino acids long.

The chain carries TRBV4-2 and TRBJ2-5; tentatively, D is TRBD2 (5 bases). The CDR3 length is 14 residues. Between the trimmed V and J ends, which lost 1 base and 3 bases, there was a span of 9 bases. The germline gives CDR1 LGHNA, CDR2 YNFKEQ. CDR3 sequence: CASSQGLGEETQYF. The CDR3 coding sequence is TGTGCCAGCAGCCAAGGTTTGGGAGAAGAGACCCAGTACTTC.